Following are 10 T cell receptor beta chains from one sample sequenced in a study of blood T cell repertoires in COVID-19. TCRdb keeps only in-frame clones here, not all; method: immunoSEQ multiplex PCR. The repertoire holds roughly 70,000 clones, with 75% to 95% as singletons. Sequencing was done on a sample of peripheral blood. These receptors all come from a human donor with active COVID-19. The donor label of this sample is uncertain.

This chain uses TRBV5-4 with TRBJ2-1; 11 bases align to TRBD2. Losses at the gene ends were 4 bases for V and 8 bases for J; bases not matched to a gene: 8. This CDR3 comprises 15 residues. Germline loops: CDR1 SGHNT, CDR2 YYREEE (reference sequence). The CDR3, as DNA: TGTGCCAGCAGCCCGACTAGCGGGACTTGGGATGAGCAGTTCTTC. Its protein product is CASSPTSGTWDEQFF.

The chain uses TRBV24-1 and TRBJ2-5; 8 nucleotides line up with TRBD2. This CDR3 is built from 15 residues. V was pared by 5 bases and J by 4 bases, with 8 bases of the junction left unmatched. Germline V gene lookup returns CDR1 KGHDR and CDR2 SFDVKD. CDR3 in amino acids: CATSGGSGKVETQYF. CDR3 DNA: TGTGCCACCAGTGGAGGTAGCGGGAAGGTAGAGACCCAGTACTTC.

The chain combines TRBV28 with TRBJ1-1; 7 positions match TRBD1. CDR3 length equals 14 residues. V lost 5 bases and J lost 2; bases outside the gene matches: 5. CDR1 and CDR2 (germline): MDHEN, SYDVKM. This CDR3 is CASSLTGDNTEAFF. CDR3 bases: TGTGCCAGCAGTCTTACAGGGGATAACACTGAAGCTTTCTTT.

This rearrangement joins TRBV10-2 to TRBJ1-2; D is possibly TRBD1 (5 bases). The V gene's germline CDR1 is WSHSY and CDR2 SAAADI. The CDR3 has 13 residues. Trimming stripped 10 bases from V and 7 bases from J, with 19 bases between. CDR3 protein: CATSTGPTAGYTF. CDR3 nucleotide sequence: TGCGCCACCTCTACAGGACCAACCGCTGGCTACACCTTC.

The chain recombines TRBV12-5 with TRBJ2-1; 8 nucleotides match TRBD2. J was trimmed by 6 bases and V by 1 base; bases with no gene match: 2. The germline V gene encodes CDR1 LGHNT and CDR2 FRNRAP. CDR3 length: 14 residues. This chain's CDR3 is CASGLGSGTNEQFF. CDR3 sequence (DNA): TGTGCTAGTGGTTTGGGTAGCGGGACCAATGAGCAGTTCTTC.

The rearrangement links TRBV11-2 to TRBJ2-7; D is perhaps TRBD1 (5 bases). The V gene lost 2 bases and the J gene lost 1 base, with 15 bases spanning the gap. The CDR3 has 16 residues. Germline V lookup: CDR1 SGHAT, CDR2 FQNNGV. DNA for the CDR3: TGTGCCAGCAGCTTATATCAGGGCAGGCTTTCCTACGAGCAGTACTTC. It specifies CASSLYQGRLSYEQYF.

The chain has TRBV6-2 or TRBV6-3 and TRBJ2-7; D call uncertain. The CDR3 covers 11 residues. Trimming pared 4 bases from V and 3 bases from J, leaving 4 bases between. The germline V gene encodes CDR1 MNHEY and CDR2 SVGEGT. The CDR3 sequence: CASSSYYEQYF. In nucleotides, the CDR3 is TGTGCCAGCAGTTCCTACTACGAGCAGTACTTC.

This clone has more than one count but fewer than ten. The chain carries TRBV2 and TRBJ1-5, with D possibly TRBD1 on 6 matching bases. This CDR3 region has 13 residues. Germline values: CDR1 SNHLY, CDR2 FYNNEI. Trimming shortened V by 7 bases and J by 5 bases, and 12 bases separated the two germline ends. CDR3 coding DNA: TGTGCCAGCACCGGGGACATTTATCAGCCCCAGCATTTT. Amino acid sequence: CASTGDIYQPQHF.

This clone was seen only a few times. J is TRBJ2-2 and V is TRBV2; 8 bases line up with TRBD2. Germline CDR1 is SNHLY and CDR2 is FYNNEI. The CDR3 is 15 amino acids. J was trimmed by 4 bases and V by 4 bases; bases with no gene match: 5. The CDR3 DNA reads TGTGCCAGCAGTGCGAGCGGGAGTAGCACCGGGGAGCTGTTTTTT. Translation gives CASSASGSSTGELFF. The whole variable domain, filled in from reference TRBV2 and TRBJ2-2, reads EPEVTQTPSHQVTQMGQEVILRCVPISNHLYFYWYRQILGQKVEFLVSFYNNEISEKSEIFDDQFSVERPDGSNFTLKIRSTKLEDSAMYFCASSASGSSTGELFFGEGSRLTVL.

The rearrangement joins TRBV2 to TRBJ2-3; 8 bases are a match to TRBD1. Germline CDR1 is SNHLY and CDR2 is FYNNEI. This CDR3 has 17 residues. Losses at the gene ends were 6 bases for V and 2 bases for J; bases not matched to a gene: 13. The CDR3 sequence: CASSDGTGFHATDTQYF. In nucleotides, the CDR3 is TGTGCCAGCAGCGACGGGACAGGTTTTCACGCCACAGATACGCAGTATTTT.